This T cell receptor beta chain originates from a study of cytomegalovirus exposure and HLA in healthy donors. PCR involved 60 Vbeta and 13 Jbeta primers. Only in-frame clones appear in the TCRdb table, and some are missing; sequencing was by immunoSEQ multiplex PCR. The sample holds tens of thousands of clones, 82% seen once. The study sampled nominally healthy donors, though unrecorded immune exposures were likely. Germline loops: CDR1 GTSNPN, CDR2 SVGIG (reference sequence). The CDR3 has 12 residues. V lost 5 bases, J lost 10 bases, and 15 bases lay in between. Source material: PBMCs. This clonotype originated in a man aged 45-65 years in good health and CMV-seronegative. This sequence joins TRBV30 and TRBJ1-3; D might be TRBD1 (6 bases). The chain's CDR3 is CAWGTGGETIYF. CDR3 coding DNA: TGTGCCTGGGGGACGGGGGGCGAGACCATATATTTT.